Following are 9 T cell receptor beta chains from one sample sequenced in a study of radiotherapy plus CTLA-4 blockade in lung cancer (dated by TCRdb to about 2018). Libraries were made using the immunoSEQ multiplex PCR assay. In TCRdb, the immuneACCESS table is reduced to in-frame sequences with V and J assigned. These tables do not hold every clone; where another copy was compared, an unresolved V gene accounts for under half, and the others remain unexplained. The sample profile shows some 100,000 clones; over 75% of them were found once. Together, the top ten hold 13% to 15% of the sample. The sample was peripheral blood, taken from a patient treated with radiotherapy plus ipilimumab. The receptors were gathered from a human donor with non-small cell lung cancer that progressed on radiotherapy plus ipilimumab.

DNA of the CDR3: TGTGCTAGTGGCCCCAGCGGGAGTAGAGACAATGAGCAGTTCTTC. Encoded protein: CASGPSGSRDNEQFF. V is TRBV12-5 and J is TRBJ2-1; 8 bases align to TRBD2. Germline CDR1 LGHNT, CDR2 FRNRAP. This CDR3 comprises 15 residues. V trimming: 6 bases; J trimming: 5 bases; junction bases outside the gene matches: 9.

The V gene is TRBV11-3, the J gene TRBJ2-1, with TRBD2 as a possible D gene (6 bases). This CDR3 spans 15 amino acids. CDR1 SGHNT and CDR2 YENEEA come from the germline V gene. Trimming took off 1 base at V and 5 bases at J, with 12 bases between the two ends. DNA of the CDR3: TGTGCCAGCAGCTTAGCGGGGGAGTCGAACAATGAGCAGTTCTTC. Its protein is CASSLAGESNNEQFF. The full variable domain, completed using reference TRBV11-3 and TRBJ2-1, is EAGVVQSPRYKIIEKKQPVAFWCNPISGHNTLYWYLQNLGQGPELLIRYENEEAVDDSQLPKDRFSAERLKGVDSTLKIQPAELGDSAVYLCASSLAGESNNEQFFGPGTRLTVL.

The chain joins TRBV4-2 to TRBJ1-4; 12 bases agree with TRBD1. CDR3 size: 17 residues. Germline-derived CDR1 and CDR2 are LGHNA and YNFKEQ. V lost 2 bases, J lost 4 bases, and 5 bases stayed unmatched. The CDR3 bases are TGTGCCAGCAGCCAATCCGGGACAGGGGGCGGTAATGAAAAACTGTTTTTT. Translated: CASSQSGTGGGNEKLFF.

V and J are TRBV7-9 and TRBJ2-1, with no clear D. Trimming shortened V by 1 base and J by 4 bases, and 8 bases separated the two germline ends. The CDR3 is 14 residues long. Germline V gene lookup returns CDR1 SEHNR and CDR2 FQNEAQ (reference sequence). The CDR3 here is CASSLVVRYNEQFF. CDR3 in DNA: TGTGCCAGCAGCTTAGTAGTCCGGTACAATGAGCAGTTCTTC.

The V call is TRBV6-5, the J call TRBJ1-1; no clear D. CDR3 length equals 12 residues. Germline CDR1 MNHEY, CDR2 SVGAGI. The germline V and J ends were trimmed by 7 bases and 1 base, with 7 bases remaining between them. In DNA, the CDR3 is TGTGCCAGCACCACGTGGAACACTGAAGCTTTCTTT. Its protein product is CASTTWNTEAFF.

The chain recombines TRBV5-1 with TRBJ1-6; 9 bases are shared with TRBD1. The V and J ends lost 4 bases and 7 bases, in that order; junction bases with no gene match: 3. This CDR3 has 14 residues. Germline values: CDR1 SGHRS, CDR2 YFSETQ. The CDR3 DNA reads TGCGCCAGCAGCACGGGACAGGGAAATTCACCCCTCCACTTT. Protein product: CASSTGQGNSPLHF.

This chain connects TRBV2 to TRBJ2-2, with D uncertain. This CDR3 spans 11 amino acids. V was clipped by 5 bases and J by 6 bases, with 4 bases between them. Per germline, CDR1 SNHLY and CDR2 FYNNEI. Here the CDR3 reads CASSRPGELFF. Written as DNA, the CDR3 is TGTGCCAGCAGTCGCCCCGGGGAGCTGTTTTTT.

The chain's CDR3 is CASSKESGGGYMNTEAFF. As DNA, the CDR3 is TGTGCCAGCAGCAAAGAGTCCGGAGGGGGCTACATGAACACTGAAGCTTTCTTT. The V gene is TRBV21-1, the J gene TRBJ1-1; TRBD1, as called in the table, went unchecked against the DNA. TRBV21-1 is a documented pseudogene. This CDR3 is 18 amino acids long.

The chain combines TRBV5-1 with TRBJ2-1; 10 nucleotides line up with TRBD1. Germline V gives CDR1 SGHRS, CDR2 YFSETQ. The CDR3 runs to 15 residues. V trimming: 4 bases; J trimming: 6 bases; junction bases outside the gene matches: 7. CDR3 residues: CASSDRTGGSNEQFF. CDR3 sequence (DNA): TGCGCCAGCAGCGATCGGACAGGGGGTAGCAATGAGCAGTTCTTC.